This TCR beta chain originates from a study of blood T cells in healthy people across ages (dated by TCRdb to the mid-2010s). General notes on the study: In model experiments, roughly one uniquely barcoded TCR beta cDNA molecule per two T cells was captured by template switching. To avoid experimental bias, donors of different ages were spread randomly across the sequencing lanes. Donors were grouped into four age groups: young (average roughly 17 years), middle-aged (over 35), aged (around 66) and long-lived (about 89). The study analyzed two additional independent replicas of 1 million unique cDNA reads from the same blood draw for two donors, one aged 18 to 30 and one aged 80 or older. Using deep sequencing normalized with unique cDNA molecular identifiers, the study measured how TCR beta repertoire diversity changes with age.

Donors were roughly 40 systemically healthy Caucasian individuals from Russia aged 6 to 90 years. Each donor gave roughly 9 milliliters of peripheral blood, drawn into EDTA-treated Vacutainer tubes. PBMCs were isolated by Ficoll-Paque density-gradient centrifugation, with at least 7 million obtained per sample. Total RNA was extracted from PBMCs with Trizol reagent, with at least 5.5 micrograms obtained per sample. For every donor, an aliquot of PBMCs went through flow cytometry to measure the percentages of naive CD45RAhigh/CD27high T cells. Libraries came from 5' RACE. The sample was run on an Illumina HiSeq 2500. A second PCR of roughly 7 to 12 cycles was run with a J-beta primer mix and a sample-barcoded 5' primer. Each TCR beta cDNA molecule received a unique molecular identifier from a template-switch 5' adaptor carrying 12 random nucleotides. Each sample yielded at least 2.5 million CDR3-containing paired-end reads. All of the RNA was converted into first-strand cDNA using the Mint cDNA synthesis kit, with a TRBC-specific oligonucleotide serving as the primer. Following uracil-DNA glycosylase treatment, a first 18-cycle PCR with universal primers M1SS and BC2_uni_R was performed on all cDNA. The original methods were these. For normalization, 1 million high-quality reads were randomly selected from each sample, with every read carrying a distinct molecular identifier. Reads sharing molecular identifiers were discarded rather than binned into consensus sequences. MiTCR, run with a Q25 quality threshold and the strictest error-elimination algorithm, handled CDR3 identification, clonotype clustering and error correction. Lower-bound total TCR beta diversity was estimated with a nonparametric unseen species model using Euler transformation. TCRdb passed the public sequencing reads through fastp at Q25 and MiXCR, retaining productive beta sequences. CDR3 protein sequences are deduplicated, and each keeps its most common genes and DNA. The V and J calls and clone size are TCRdb's, not the authors'. Across this sample there are 600,000 to 800,000 distinct CDR3 sequences, with approximately 52% seen only once. Roughly 14% of the sample is in the top ten clones.

The sample holds one count of this clonotype. What antigen it recognizes has not been identified. Base qualities are not at hand, and no much larger clone is one base apart. A single read makes a weak case. Results and caveats for the whole study, not just this receptor: Observed TCR beta diversity correlated strongly with the percentage of naive T cells measured by flow cytometry. Because profiling used bulk unsorted PBMCs, naive and antigen-experienced compartments could not be compared conclusively. As age increased, observed TCR beta diversity per million T cells dropped in a roughly linear way, and a significant reduction was already evident by age 40. The long-lived group showed more naive CD4+ T cells, fewer expanded clones and increased TCR diversity than the aged group, suggesting age selection. Estimates of total diversity based on one million sequenced T cells were considered lower bounds and underestimates. Because donor CMV infection status was unknown, age-related changes in expanded clonotypes were potentially confounded.

Relative to germline, V is 6 bases shorter and J is 8 bases shorter, with 7 bases between their ends. The germline V gene gives CDR1 as SNHLY and CDR2 as FYNNEI. CDR3 length: 11 amino acids, cysteine to phenylalanine. Only the CDR3 portion is preserved as DNA: 33 bases, with reading frame beginning at the first base. Here the chain combines TRBV2 and TRBJ1-4; too little of a D gene remains to name it. The sequence was collected from a woman aged 80 or over in good health. The sample comprised blood. The sequenced DNA: TGTGCCAGCAGGGTAGGGGAAAAACTGTTTTTT. Protein translation: CASRVGEKLFF.